This is a list of T cell receptor beta chains from one sample in a study of T-cell memory formation after mild COVID-19. TCRdb re-analysed the 5' RACE reads in MiXCR, keeping a single row per CDR3 protein. The data show some 100,000 distinct CDR3 sequences, 11% seen once. The specimen was PBMCs or a T cell subset sorted from them (not recorded which). The receptors come from a young man who had mild COVID-19 (a few samples of this study predate the infection). Cell type and time point are not known. Each CDR3 is given with its conserved first and last residue. Each record gives: V gene, D gene, clone size, J gene, CDR3 DNA, CDR3 protein. D genes are given only for firm matches. Size is stated for part of the rows, as once, few or many counts, or as a class when the clone is expanded.

>TRBV4-3|-|-|TRBJ2-6
TGCGCCAGCAGCCCTGGGGGGGGCGGTGGGGCCAACGTCCTGACTTTC
CASSPGGGGGANVLTF
>TRBV7-3|-|-|TRBJ2-7
TGTGCCAGCAGCTACGAGCAGTACTTC
CASSYEQYF
>TRBV5-6|-|-|TRBJ2-7
TGTGCCAGCAGCTTGGCCTTCGATTCCTACGAGCAGTACTTC
CASSLAFDSYEQYF
>TRBV7-6|-|few|TRBJ1-4
TGTGCCAGCAGCCGAATAACTGAGGGGGAAAAACTGTTTTTT
CASSRITEGEKLFF
>TRBV11-3|TRBD2|few|TRBJ2-2
TGTGCCAGCAGTTACTCGTCAGCGGGGGGGTCCTATAGGGAGCTGTTTTTT
CASSYSSAGGSYRELFF
>TRBV3-1|-|few|TRBJ1-1
TGTGCCAGCAGCCATGAGGGGGGGTCGGGTGAAGCTTTCTTT
CASSHEGGSGEAFF
>TRBV7-2|TRBD2|-|TRBJ2-1
TGTGCCAGCAGCTTGGGGCTAGCGGGGGGGTCGGAGCAGTTCTTC
CASSLGLAGGSEQFF
>TRBV4-2|TRBD2|few|TRBJ2-1
TGTGCCAGCAGCCAACGTGAGCGGGGGTCTTACAATGAGCAGTTCTTC
CASSQRERGSYNEQFF
>TRBV7-2|TRBD1|-|TRBJ1-3
TGTGCCAGCAGCAGGCGGGACAGGGGGCTTGGAAACACCATATATTTT
CASSRRDRGLGNTIYF
>TRBV27|-|few|TRBJ2-7
TGTGCCAGCAGTAGTTACCGGGACAAGTCCTACGAGCAGTACTTC
CASSSYRDKSYEQYF
>TRBV5-1|-|-|TRBJ2-5
TGCGCCAGCAGCACCGGACACCAAGAGACCCAGTACTTC
CASSTGHQETQYF
>TRBV7-2|-|few|TRBJ1-5
TGTGCCAGCAGCCCCCGGACGGGTAGCAATCAGCCCCAGCATTTT
CASSPRTGSNQPQHF
>TRBV7-9|TRBD2|many|TRBJ2-3
TGTGCCAGCAGCGGACTAGCGGGGGCCTTATACGCGGATACGCAGTATTTT
CASSGLAGALYADTQYF
>TRBV9|-|-|TRBJ2-3
TGTGCCAGCAGCGCGGACGGTTCTAGCACAGATACGCAGTATTTT
CASSADGSSTDTQYF
>TRBV6-2/TRBV6-3|TRBD2|few|TRBJ2-7
TGTGCCAGCAGTTGGCGGGGGGACCTCGACGAGCAGTACTTC
CASSWRGDLDEQYF
>TRBV5-1|TRBD1|few|TRBJ2-7
TGCGCCAGCAGCTCCGGACAGGGATACTACGAGCAGTACTTC
CASSSGQGYYEQYF
>TRBV3-1|TRBD1|-|TRBJ2-4
TGTGCCAGCAGCCCTCTAGGACAGGTAGAAAACATTCAGTACTTC
CASSPLGQVENIQYF
>TRBV6-1|TRBD1|-|TRBJ2-3
TGTGCCAGCAGGGAGGGACAGGGCTCAGATACGCAGTATTTT
CASREGQGSDTQYF
>TRBV12-3/TRBV12-4|-|few|TRBJ2-1
TGTGCCAGCCTGGGGGCCGGTGAGCAGTTCTTC
CASLGAGEQFF
>TRBV7-9|-|many|TRBJ2-5
TGTGCCAGCAGCACCCGACAGGAAGAGACCCAGTACTTC
CASSTRQEETQYF
>TRBV7-9|-|few|TRBJ1-1
TGTGCCAGCAGCGACGACAGAAACACTGAAGCTTTCTTT
CASSDDRNTEAFF
>TRBV7-9|-|few|TRBJ1-1
TGTGCCAGCAGCTATGGTTCGGGGAACACTGAAGCTTTCTTT
CASSYGSGNTEAFF
>TRBV5-1|TRBD1|many|TRBJ2-7
TGCGCCAGCAGCGGGGACAGCTACGAGCAGTACTTC
CASSGDSYEQYF
>TRBV7-9|TRBD1|-|TRBJ2-7
TGTGCCAGCAGCCCCCGGACAGGGCCCGAGCAGTACTTC
CASSPRTGPEQYF
>TRBV20-1|-|-|TRBJ2-1
TGCAGTGCTAGCACCCTCTCCTACAATGAGCAGTTCTTC
CSASTLSYNEQFF
>TRBV12-3/TRBV12-4|-|few|TRBJ2-2
TGTGCCAGCATTACGGGGGCGAACACCGGGGAGCTGTTTTTT
CASITGANTGELFF
>TRBV2|-|many|TRBJ2-5
TGTGCCAGCAGAAACGCCCAAGAGACCCAGTACTTC
CASRNAQETQYF